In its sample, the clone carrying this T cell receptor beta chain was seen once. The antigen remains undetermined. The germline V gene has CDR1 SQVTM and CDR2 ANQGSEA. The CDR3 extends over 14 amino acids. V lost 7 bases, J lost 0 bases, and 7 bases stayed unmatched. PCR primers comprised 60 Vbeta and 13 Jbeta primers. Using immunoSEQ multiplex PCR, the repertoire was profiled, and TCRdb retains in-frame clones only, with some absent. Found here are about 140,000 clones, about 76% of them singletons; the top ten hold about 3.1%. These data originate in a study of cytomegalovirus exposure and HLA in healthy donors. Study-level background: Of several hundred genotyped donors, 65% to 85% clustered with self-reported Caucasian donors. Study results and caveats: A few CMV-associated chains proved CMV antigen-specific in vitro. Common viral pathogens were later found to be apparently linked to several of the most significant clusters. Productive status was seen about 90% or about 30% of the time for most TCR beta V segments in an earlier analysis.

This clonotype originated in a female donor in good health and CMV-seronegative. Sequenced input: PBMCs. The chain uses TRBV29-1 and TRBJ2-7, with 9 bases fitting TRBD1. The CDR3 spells CSGIKTGGSYEQYF. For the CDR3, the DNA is TGCAGCGGAATTAAGACAGGGGGCTCCTACGAGCAGTACTTC.